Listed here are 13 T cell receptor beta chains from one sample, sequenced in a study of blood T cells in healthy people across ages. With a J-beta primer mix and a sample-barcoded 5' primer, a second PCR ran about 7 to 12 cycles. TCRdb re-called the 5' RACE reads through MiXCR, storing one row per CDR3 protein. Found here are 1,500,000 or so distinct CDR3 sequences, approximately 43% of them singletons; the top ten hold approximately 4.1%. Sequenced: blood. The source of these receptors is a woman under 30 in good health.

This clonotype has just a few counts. The CDR3 region is CAISDPDNSYEQYF. Written as DNA, the CDR3 is TGTGCCATCAGTGACCCGGACAACTCCTACGAGCAGTACTTC. The chain joins TRBV10-3 to TRBJ2-7; D is perhaps TRBD1 (5 bases). Trimming removed 3 bases from V and 0 bases from J, with 9 bases in between. The CDR3 is 14 amino acids. In germline, CDR1 is ENHRY, CDR2 SYGVKD.

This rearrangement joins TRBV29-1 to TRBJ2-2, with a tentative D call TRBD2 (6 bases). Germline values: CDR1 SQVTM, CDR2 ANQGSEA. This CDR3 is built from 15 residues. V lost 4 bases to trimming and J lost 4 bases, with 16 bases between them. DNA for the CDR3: TGCAGCGTTGTAGGTTTGGGGGGTGGCACCGGGGAGCTGTTTTTT. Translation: CSVVGLGGGTGELFF.

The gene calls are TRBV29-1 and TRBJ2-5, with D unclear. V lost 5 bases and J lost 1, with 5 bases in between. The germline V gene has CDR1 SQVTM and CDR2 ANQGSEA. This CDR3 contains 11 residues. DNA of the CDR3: TGCAGCGTTCGACCCCAAGAGACCCAGTACTTC. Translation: CSVRPQETQYF.

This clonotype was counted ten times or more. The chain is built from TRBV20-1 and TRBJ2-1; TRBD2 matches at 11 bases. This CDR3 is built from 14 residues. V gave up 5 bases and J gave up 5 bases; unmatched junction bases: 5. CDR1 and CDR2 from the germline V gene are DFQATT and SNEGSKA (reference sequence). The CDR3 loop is CSASLAGGHNEQFF. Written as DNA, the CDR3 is TGCAGTGCTTCTCTAGCGGGGGGCCACAATGAGCAGTTCTTC.

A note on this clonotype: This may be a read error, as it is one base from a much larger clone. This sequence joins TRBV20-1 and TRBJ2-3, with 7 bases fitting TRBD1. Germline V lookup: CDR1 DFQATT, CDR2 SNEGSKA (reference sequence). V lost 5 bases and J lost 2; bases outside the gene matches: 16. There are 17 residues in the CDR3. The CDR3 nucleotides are TGCAGTGCTCTGACAGGGTACTGGAGGAAGAACACAGATACGCAGTATTTT. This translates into CSALTGYWRKNTDTQYF.

CDR3 DNA: TGTGCCAGCAGCTTGAGGGGCGGGACAGGGGTTAATCAGCAGTACTTC. Translated: CASSLRGGTGVNQQYF. The J gene is TRBJ2-4, the V gene TRBV7-2; TRBD1 agrees at 10 bases. Per germline, CDR1 SGHTA and CDR2 FQGNSA. The CDR3 loop spans 16 amino acids. With 3 bases clipped from V and 13 bases from J, the junction kept 15 bases outside the gene matches.

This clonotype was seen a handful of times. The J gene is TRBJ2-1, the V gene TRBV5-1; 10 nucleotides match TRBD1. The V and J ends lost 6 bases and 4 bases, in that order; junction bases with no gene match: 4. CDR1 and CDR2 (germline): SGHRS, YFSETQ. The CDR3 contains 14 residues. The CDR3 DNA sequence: TGCGCCAGCAAAGGGACAGGGGTATACAATGAGCAGTTCTTC. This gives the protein CASKGTGVYNEQFF.

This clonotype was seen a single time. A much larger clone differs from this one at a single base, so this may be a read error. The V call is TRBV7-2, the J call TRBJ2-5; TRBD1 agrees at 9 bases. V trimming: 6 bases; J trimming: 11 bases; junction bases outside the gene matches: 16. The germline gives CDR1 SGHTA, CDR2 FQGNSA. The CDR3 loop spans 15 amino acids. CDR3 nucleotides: TGTGCCAGCAGACCCGGGACAGGGCTCAATAATGAGCAGTACTTC. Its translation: CASRPGTGLNNEQYF.

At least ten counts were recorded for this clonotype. Here the CDR3 reads CASSSGTASYYGYTF. Written as DNA, the CDR3 is TGTGCCAGCAGTTCCGGGACAGCTTCTTACTATGGCTACACCTTC. This chain links TRBV7-2 with TRBJ1-2; the match to TRBD1 covers 7 bases. V dropped 6 bases and J dropped 3; count of bases not matched to a gene: 10. The CDR3 is 15 residues long. Per germline, CDR1 SGHTA and CDR2 FQGNSA.

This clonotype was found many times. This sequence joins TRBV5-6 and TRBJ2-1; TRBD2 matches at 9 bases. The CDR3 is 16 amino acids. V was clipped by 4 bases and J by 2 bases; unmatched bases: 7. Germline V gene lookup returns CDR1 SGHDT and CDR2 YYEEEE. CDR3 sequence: CASSETSGSTYNEQFF. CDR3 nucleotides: TGTGCCAGCAGCGAAACTAGCGGGTCGACCTACAATGAGCAGTTCTTC.

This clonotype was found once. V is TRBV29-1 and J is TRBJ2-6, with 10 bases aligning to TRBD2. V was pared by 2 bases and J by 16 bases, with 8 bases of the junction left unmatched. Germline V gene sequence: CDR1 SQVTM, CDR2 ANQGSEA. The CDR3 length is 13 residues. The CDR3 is CSVEKETSGTLTF. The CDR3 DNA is TGCAGCGTTGAAAAAGAAACTAGCGGGACACTGACTTTC.

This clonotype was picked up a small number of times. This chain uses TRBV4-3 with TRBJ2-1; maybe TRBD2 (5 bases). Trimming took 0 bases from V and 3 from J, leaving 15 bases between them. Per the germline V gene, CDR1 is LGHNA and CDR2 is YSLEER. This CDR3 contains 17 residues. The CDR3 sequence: CASSQDRRRGNYNEQFF. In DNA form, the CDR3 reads TGCGCCAGCAGCCAAGATCGGAGGAGAGGAAACTACAATGAGCAGTTCTTC.

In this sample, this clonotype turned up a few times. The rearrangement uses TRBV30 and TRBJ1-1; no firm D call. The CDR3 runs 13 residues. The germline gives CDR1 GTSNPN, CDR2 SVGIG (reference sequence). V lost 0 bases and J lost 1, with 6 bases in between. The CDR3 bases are TGTGCCTGGAGTGTCGCAGGGAACACTGAAGCTTTCTTT. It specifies CAWSVAGNTEAFF.